These T cell receptor beta chains were read from a single sample in a study of T cells in Graves' hyperthyroidism and ophthalmopathy. Using its own MiXCR run on the multiplex PCR reads, TCRdb lists one record per CDR3 protein. The sample comprises a few hundred thousand distinct CDR3 sequences, approximately 14% of which are singletons, and approximately 7.4% rests with the top ten. The specimen sequenced was blood. These receptors all stem from a woman aged 25 to 45 with Graves' hyperthyroidism. Both conserved end residues are part of each CDR3. D genes are given only for firm matches. Size tells how often a clone was seen (once, few, many) or the class of an expanded clone, and some rows leave it out.

D	V	size	J	DNA	CDR3
TRBD2	TRBV20-1	many	TRBJ2-1	TGCAGTGCTCCCGGACTAGTAGGGGTCAATGAGCAGTTCTTC	CSAPGLVGVNEQFF
TRBD2	TRBV10-1	many	TRBJ2-7	TGCGCCAGCAGTGAGTCTCGGGAGGGCGGAACCAAGCAGTACTTC	CASSESREGGTKQYF
TRBD1	TRBV30	-	TRBJ2-5	TGTGCCTGGGGGGACAGGGGAGAGACCCAGTACTTC	CAWGDRGETQYF
-	TRBV20-1	-	TRBJ2-1	TGCAGTGCTAGGGGGGGGGCGGGAGCATACAATGAGCAGTTCTTC	CSARGGAGAYNEQFF
-	TRBV5-1	-	TRBJ2-2	TGCGCCAGCACAAACGGCGCCCCGAACACCGGGGAGCTGTTTTTT	CASTNGAPNTGELFF
TRBD2	TRBV20-1	-	TRBJ2-4	TGCAGTGCCCGGCCGCCGGGGGGCATTCAGTACTTC	CSARPPGGIQYF
-	TRBV6-5	many	TRBJ2-5	TGTGCCAGCAGTTACTCGAGAACGTATTTCGCCGGGGCCGAAGAGACCCAGTACTTC	CASSYSRTYFAGAEETQYF
-	TRBV20-1	-	TRBJ2-2	TGCAGTGCTAGTGGGGGGGCGGGAGAAAACGGGGAGCTGTTTTTT	CSASGGAGENGELFF
TRBD2	TRBV10-3	-	TRBJ2-5	TGTGCCATCACTAGCGGGATTCAAGAGACCCAGTACTTC	CAITSGIQETQYF
TRBD1	TRBV5-1	many	TRBJ1-2	TGCGCCAGCAGCCGGGACAGGACCTATGGCTACACCTTC	CASSRDRTYGYTF
-	TRBV10-2	many	TRBJ2-5	TGCGCCAGCAGCGCCTTAGCGGAGACCCAGTACTTC	CASSALAETQYF
-	TRBV20-1	many	TRBJ2-7	TGCAGTGCTAGGGCAGTCTACGAGCAGTACTTC	CSARAVYEQYF
-	TRBV5-5	-	TRBJ1-2	TGTGCCAGCAGCATTGACAGCTATGGCTACACCTTC	CASSIDSYGYTF
TRBD1	TRBV19	-	TRBJ1-1	TGTGCCAGTTGGAAGGGACAGGACACTGAAGCTTTCTTT	CASWKGQDTEAFF
TRBD1	TRBV7-9	many	TRBJ2-7	TGTGCCAGCAGCTTAGGGGACAGGGGCACCCACGAGCAGTACTTC	CASSLGDRGTHEQYF
-	TRBV18	few	TRBJ2-1	TGTGCCAGCTCACCACCCGCACGGGATGGGCGCGACAATGAGCAGTTCTTC	CASSPPARDGRDNEQFF
TRBD1	TRBV20-1	-	TRBJ1-4	TGCAGTGCGAACAGGGGTAGGGAAAAACTGTTTTTT	CSANRGREKLFF
-	TRBV7-9	many	TRBJ2-5	TGTGCCAGCAGCCTAGAGACCCAGTACTTC	CASSLETQYF
-	TRBV6-6	many	TRBJ1-1	TGTGCCAGCAGTTACTTGGGTGGATATCACACTGAAGCTTTCTTT	CASSYLGGYHTEAFF
-	TRBV3-1	many	TRBJ1-2	TGTGCCAGCAGCCAAGGTCCAGGCTACACCTTC	CASSQGPGYTF
-	TRBV28	many	TRBJ2-3	TGTGCCAGCAGCCCCGGTGGAGAAGGCACAGATACGCAGTATTTT	CASSPGGEGTDTQYF
-	TRBV25-1	-	TRBJ1-3	TGTGCCAGCAGTGAATTGACAGAGCTTGGAAACACCATATATTTT	CASSELTELGNTIYF
TRBD1	TRBV27	-	TRBJ1-5	TGTGCCAGCAGTCCACGGGACAGGGGGTCTCAGCCCCAGCATTTT	CASSPRDRGSQPQHF
-	TRBV9	-	TRBJ2-3	TGTGCCAGCAGCGCACAGACCGGATCTGATACGCAGTATTTT	CASSAQTGSDTQYF
TRBD1	TRBV20-1	many	TRBJ2-1	TGCAGTGCTATTGGCGGGACAGGGTACAATGAGCAGTTCTTC	CSAIGGTGYNEQFF
-	TRBV19	-	TRBJ1-1	TGTGCCAGTAGATCGGAGGCTGAAGCTTTCTTT	CASRSEAEAFF
TRBD2	TRBV4-3	few	TRBJ2-1	TGCGCCAGCAGCCAAGATACTAGCGGGAGTGTCAATGAGCAGTTCTTC	CASSQDTSGSVNEQFF
TRBD2	TRBV10-3	few	TRBJ2-2	TGTGCCATCAGACCGACTAGCGGGAGAATTGACGGGGAGCTGTTTTTT	CAIRPTSGRIDGELFF
TRBD2	TRBV30	many	TRBJ2-7	TGTGCCTGGAGCCGTCCGCTAGCGGGAGGGTCCTACGAGCAGTACTTC	CAWSRPLAGGSYEQYF
TRBD1	TRBV9	many	TRBJ1-2	TGTGCCAGCAGCGTATCGACAGGGAACTATGGCTACACCTTC	CASSVSTGNYGYTF
-	TRBV30	many	TRBJ2-3	TGTGCCTGGGAAATAACCACAGATACGCAGTATTTT	CAWEITTDTQYF
-	TRBV4-1	-	TRBJ2-1	TGCGCCAGCAGCTCCGAGTTGGGCCCCTACAATGAGCAGTTCTTC	CASSSELGPYNEQFF
TRBD1	TRBV5-1	many	TRBJ2-7	TGCGCCAGCAGCTTGGGAGGACAGGGAGAGCAGTACTTC	CASSLGGQGEQYF
-	TRBV13	many	TRBJ1-1	TGTGCCAGCAGCCCGGGTGGAATAGACACTGAAGCTTTCTTT	CASSPGGIDTEAFF
-	TRBV27	many	TRBJ2-7	TGTGCCAGCAGTTCACACTTGTCCTCCTACGAGCAGTACTTC	CASSSHLSSYEQYF
TRBD1	TRBV28	many	TRBJ2-1	TGTGCCAGCAGTCTTTGGACAGGGGGCGCGGGTGAGCAGTTCTTC	CASSLWTGGAGEQFF
-	TRBV19	few	TRBJ1-1	TGTGCCAGACCCCATCCGGGGGCGCATCAAGCTTTCTTT	CARPHPGAHQAFF
-	TRBV29-1	many	TRBJ1-1	TGCAGCGTTGTTTATCCCATGAACACTGAAGCTTTCTTT	CSVVYPMNTEAFF
-	TRBV28	few	TRBJ2-7	TGTGCCAGCAGTTTAACCCCCGCAGGGGCCGAGGGGTACTTC	CASSLTPAGAEGYF
TRBD1	TRBV18	-	TRBJ2-2	TGTGCCAGCTCACCTTCAGATACAGGGGGCGTCGGGGAGCTGTTTTTT	CASSPSDTGGVGELFF
-	TRBV18	-	TRBJ1-4	TGTGCCAGCTCACCACAGGCGGCCCGTTTCAATCCGGTACTGTTTTTT	CASSPQAARFNPVLFF
-	TRBV7-8	many	TRBJ2-3	TGTGCCAGCAGCTCCTGGACTGTGCTCAGCACAGATACGCAGTATTTT	CASSSWTVLSTDTQYF